This TCR beta chain comes out of a study of blood T cells in healthy people across ages. The use of a sample-barcoded 5' primer and a J-beta primer mix characterized a second PCR of roughly 7 to 11 cycles. From the 5' RACE reads, TCRdb called clonotypes with MiXCR, one entry per CDR3 protein. The table shows around 1,900,000 distinct CDR3 sequences, with around 40% occurring only once. The CDR3 consists of 13 residues. Germline V gene lookup returns CDR1 SGHTA and CDR2 FQGNSA. V gave up 2 bases and J gave up 6 bases, with 11 bases separating them. There are many counts of this clonotype. Sequences were obtained from blood. This chain uses TRBV7-2 with TRBJ2-7; D perhaps matches TRBD1 (5 bases). This receptor was taken from a human donor in good health. The CDR3 DNA follows: TGTGCCAGCAGCTTATACTATCAGGGCGAGCAGTACTTC. It translates to CASSLYYQGEQYF.